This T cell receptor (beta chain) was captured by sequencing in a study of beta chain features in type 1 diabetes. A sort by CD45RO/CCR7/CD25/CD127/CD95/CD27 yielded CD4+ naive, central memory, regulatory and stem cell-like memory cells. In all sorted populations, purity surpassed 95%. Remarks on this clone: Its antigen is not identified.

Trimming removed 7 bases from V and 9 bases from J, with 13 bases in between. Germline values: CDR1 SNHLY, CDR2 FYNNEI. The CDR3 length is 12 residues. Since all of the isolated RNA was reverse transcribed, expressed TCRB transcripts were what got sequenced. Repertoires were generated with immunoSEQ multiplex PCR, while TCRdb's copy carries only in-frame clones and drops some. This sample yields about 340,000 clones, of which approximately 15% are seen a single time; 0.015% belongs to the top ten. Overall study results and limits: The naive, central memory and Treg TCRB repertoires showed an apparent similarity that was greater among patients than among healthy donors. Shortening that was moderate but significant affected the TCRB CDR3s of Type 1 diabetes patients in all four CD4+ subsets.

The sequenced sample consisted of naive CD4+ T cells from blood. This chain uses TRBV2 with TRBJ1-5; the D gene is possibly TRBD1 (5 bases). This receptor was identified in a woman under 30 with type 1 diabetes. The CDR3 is CASTRVGTPQHF. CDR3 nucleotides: TGTGCCAGCACCAGGGTTGGTACGCCCCAGCATTTT.